The 14 T cell receptor beta chains below come from one sample, sequenced in a study of blood T cell repertoires in COVID-19. Assay used: immunoSEQ multiplex PCR; TCRdb lists only in-frame clones, some missing. The profile covers some 330,000 clones, with about 87% appearing a single time and less than 6.5% taken by the ten largest. The sequenced sample was PBMCs or T cells enriched from blood (not recorded which). These receptors originate from a man aged 25 to 45 who had recovered from COVID-19.

The chain carries TRBV2 and TRBJ1-1; 8 nucleotides agree with TRBD1. This CDR3 region has 13 residues. V was pared by 7 bases and J by 4 bases, with 5 bases of the junction left unmatched. The germline gives CDR1 SNHLY, CDR2 FYNNEI. The CDR3 protein is CASTQTGGTEAFF. In DNA form, the CDR3 reads TGTGCCAGCACCCAAACAGGGGGCACTGAAGCTTTCTTT.

This chain links TRBV2 with TRBJ1-1, with 8 bases aligning to TRBD1. V lost 3 bases and J lost 3; bases outside the gene matches: 6. This CDR3 region has 15 residues. Germline V gene sequence: CDR1 SNHLY, CDR2 FYNNEI. In DNA, the CDR3 is TGTGCCAGCAGTGAGACAGGGGTGAGGTACACTGAAGCTTTCTTT. This codes for CASSETGVRYTEAFF.

The chain combines TRBV5-5 with TRBJ1-1, with D possibly TRBD1 on 6 matching bases. Germline V gene sequence: CDR1 SGHKS, CDR2 YYEKEE (reference sequence). V was shortened by 1 base and J by 6 bases, with 16 bases between the two germline ends. The CDR3 sequence is 15 residues long. The DNA for the CDR3 is TGTGCCAGCAGCTTGAGTAGGACAGCCCAACCTGAAGCTTTCTTT. Translation gives CASSLSRTAQPEAFF.

The V gene is TRBV28, the J gene TRBJ1-1, with no clear D. Trimming stripped 7 bases from V and 0 bases from J, with 15 bases between. This CDR3 has 15 residues. Germline values: CDR1 MDHEN, CDR2 SYDVKM. The CDR3 DNA follows: TGTGCCAGCACCCTCCCCGGGGTTATGAACACTGAAGCTTTCTTT. Its translation: CASTLPGVMNTEAFF.

J is TRBJ2-7 and V is TRBV11-2, with 7 bases matching TRBD1. Germline V gene lookup returns CDR1 SGHAT and CDR2 FQNNGV. V gave up 5 bases and J gave up 3 bases; unmatched junction bases: 4. The CDR3 consists of 13 residues. CDR3 sequence reads: CASSPGTVYEQYF. The CDR3, as DNA: TGTGCCAGCAGCCCCGGGACAGTCTACGAGCAGTACTTC.

J is TRBJ2-7 and V is TRBV28, with 8 bases matching TRBD1. Germline loops: CDR1 MDHEN, CDR2 SYDVKM. The J segment lost 0 bases and the V segment lost 5 bases, leaving 9 bases of the junction unmatched. This CDR3 spans 16 amino acids. The CDR3 DNA follows: TGTGCCAGCAGTCTAGGGCCCGGGACAGGCTCCTACGAGCAGTACTTC. This codes for CASSLGPGTGSYEQYF.

The chain links TRBV5-6 to TRBJ1-2, with D unresolved. Looked up from germline, CDR1 is SGHDT and CDR2 is YYEEEE. V gave up 5 bases and J gave up 2 bases, with 13 bases separating them. The length of the CDR3 is 14 residues. This CDR3 reads CASSTGLGNYGYTF. CDR3 coding DNA: TGTGCCAGCAGTACTGGACTAGGGAACTATGGCTACACCTTC. The variable domain in full, completed from reference TRBV5-6 and TRBJ1-2, reads DAGVTQSPTHLIKTRGQQVTLRCSPKSGHDTVSWYQQALGQGPQFIFQYYEEEERQRGNFPDRFSGHQFPNYSSELNVNALLLGDSALYLCASSTGLGNYGYTFGSGTRLTVV.

This chain uses TRBV2 with TRBJ2-4; TRBD2 agrees at 7 bases. The V gene's germline CDR1 is SNHLY and CDR2 FYNNEI. The ends lost 3 bases at V and 0 bases at J; junction bases unmatched: 5. CDR3 length: 16 residues. The CDR3 loop reads CASSEGGFLAKNIQYF. CDR3 nucleotide sequence: TGTGCCAGCAGTGAGGGGGGGTTTCTAGCCAAAAACATTCAGTACTTC.

The chain links TRBV19 to TRBJ2-1, with 8 nucleotides matching TRBD2. This CDR3 is 16 amino acids long. J lost 15 bases, V lost 1 base, and 17 bases had no gene match. Germline CDR1 is LNHDA and CDR2 is SQIVND (reference sequence). The CDR3 protein is CASSIGLAGAGAGRFF. In DNA, the CDR3 is TGTGCCAGTAGTATAGGCCTCGCAGGAGCGGGGGCCGGACGGTTCTTC.

The chain links TRBV10-3 to TRBJ2-7, with 11 positions matching TRBD2. V dropped 10 bases and J dropped 1; count of bases not matched to a gene: 6. This CDR3 comprises 14 residues. The V gene's germline CDR1 is ENHRY and CDR2 SYGVKD. The chain's CDR3 is CATEGTSGSYEQYF. CDR3 in DNA: TGTGCCACCGAAGGGACTAGCGGATCCTACGAGCAGTACTTC.

The chain carries TRBV6-5 and TRBJ2-3, with D perhaps matching TRBD2 (7 bases). CDR1 is MNHEY, CDR2 SVGAGI, per germline. This CDR3 has 15 residues. The V end was cut by 4 bases, the J end by 3 bases, with 14 bases between. The CDR3 loop reads CASSSPGGRTDTQYF. The DNA for the CDR3 is TGTGCCAGCAGTTCGCCGGGGGGCCGAACAGATACGCAGTATTTT.

The V and J genes are TRBV28 and TRBJ1-2; D uncertain. The CDR3 is made up of 15 amino acids. CDR1 MDHEN and CDR2 SYDVKM come from the germline V gene. With 4 bases removed from V and 2 bases from J, the gap between germline ends came to 14 bases. DNA for the CDR3: TGTGCCAGCAGTTCAACAGACCCGTACAACTATGGCTACACCTTC. Translated: CASSSTDPYNYGYTF.

CDR3 nucleotides: TGTGCCAGCAGCTCCGATCCCGGGACTAGCGGGGTTCCCTACGAGCAGTACTTC. Amino acids: CASSSDPGTSGVPYEQYF. The chain carries TRBV7-8 and TRBJ2-7; 13 bases align to TRBD2. CDR1 is SGHVS, CDR2 FQNEAQ, per germline. The CDR3 covers 18 residues. The junction had 11 bases not matched to a gene; V was cut back by 4 bases and J by 2 bases.

This rearrangement joins TRBV24-1 to TRBJ2-1; 8 positions match TRBD1. Trimming cost V 4 bases and J 3 bases; bases outside gene matches: 10. This CDR3 comprises 17 residues. Germline CDR1 reads KGHDR; CDR2 reads SFDVKD. The CDR3 nucleotides are TGTGCCACCAGTGACCAATCCGGGACAGGCTTCTACAATGAGCAGTTCTTC. Translating gives CATSDQSGTGFYNEQFF.